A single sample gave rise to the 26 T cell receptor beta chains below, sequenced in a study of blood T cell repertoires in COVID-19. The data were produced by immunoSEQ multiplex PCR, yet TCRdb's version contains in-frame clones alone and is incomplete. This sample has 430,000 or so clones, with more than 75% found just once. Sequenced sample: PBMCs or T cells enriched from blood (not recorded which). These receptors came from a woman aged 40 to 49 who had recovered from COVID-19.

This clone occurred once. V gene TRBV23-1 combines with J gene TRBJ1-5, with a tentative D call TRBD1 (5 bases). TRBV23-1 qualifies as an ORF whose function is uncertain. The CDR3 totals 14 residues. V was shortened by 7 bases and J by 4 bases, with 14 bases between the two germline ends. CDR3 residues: CASTNQRGNQPQHF. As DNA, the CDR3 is TGCGCCAGCACCAACCAGCGGGGGAATCAGCCCCAGCATTTT.

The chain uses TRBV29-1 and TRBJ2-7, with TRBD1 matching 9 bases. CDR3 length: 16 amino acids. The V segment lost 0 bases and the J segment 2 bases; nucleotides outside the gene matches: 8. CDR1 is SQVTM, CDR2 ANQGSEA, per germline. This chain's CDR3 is CSVEDPDRGITYEQYF. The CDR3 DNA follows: TGCAGCGTTGAAGATCCGGACAGGGGCATAACCTACGAGCAGTACTTC.

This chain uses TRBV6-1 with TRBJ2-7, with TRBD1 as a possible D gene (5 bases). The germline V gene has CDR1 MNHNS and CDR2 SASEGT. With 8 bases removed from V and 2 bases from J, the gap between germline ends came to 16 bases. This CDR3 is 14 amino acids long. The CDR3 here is CASLGETAPYEQYF. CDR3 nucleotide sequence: TGTGCCAGCTTAGGTGAGACAGCGCCCTACGAGCAGTACTTC.

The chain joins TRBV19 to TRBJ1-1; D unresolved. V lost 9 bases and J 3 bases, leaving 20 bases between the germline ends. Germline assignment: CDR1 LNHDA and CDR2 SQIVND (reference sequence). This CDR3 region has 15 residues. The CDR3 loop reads CASSTSAGSDTEAFF. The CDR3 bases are TGTGCCAGCAGCACTAGCGCGGGGTCCGACACTGAAGCTTTCTTT.

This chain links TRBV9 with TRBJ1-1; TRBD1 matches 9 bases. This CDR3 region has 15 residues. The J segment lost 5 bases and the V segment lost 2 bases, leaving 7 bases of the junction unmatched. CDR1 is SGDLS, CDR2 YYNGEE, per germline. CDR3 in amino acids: CASSVPGQGPTEAFF. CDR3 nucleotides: TGTGCCAGCAGCGTGCCGGGACAGGGTCCAACTGAAGCTTTCTTT. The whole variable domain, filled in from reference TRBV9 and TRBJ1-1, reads DSGVTQTPKHLITATGQRVTLRCSPRSGDLSVYWYQQSLDQGLQFLIQYYNGEERAKGNILERFSAQQFPDLHSELNLSSLELGDSALYFCASSVPGQGPTEAFFGQGTRLTVV.

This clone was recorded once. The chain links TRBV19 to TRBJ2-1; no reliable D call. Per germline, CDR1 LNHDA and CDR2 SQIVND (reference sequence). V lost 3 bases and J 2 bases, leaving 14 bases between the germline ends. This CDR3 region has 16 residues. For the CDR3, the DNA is TGTGCCAGTAGTATTTTCGGTGGGCGCCCCTACAATGAGCAGTTCTTC. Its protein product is CASSIFGGRPYNEQFF.

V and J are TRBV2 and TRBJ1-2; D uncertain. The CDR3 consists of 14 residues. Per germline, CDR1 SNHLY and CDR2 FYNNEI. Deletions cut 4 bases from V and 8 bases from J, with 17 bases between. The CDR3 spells CASSVGGGLGGYTF. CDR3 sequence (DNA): TGTGCCAGCAGTGTAGGCGGAGGGTTAGGCGGCTACACCTTC. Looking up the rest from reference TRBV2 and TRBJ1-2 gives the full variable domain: EPEVTQTPSHQVTQMGQEVILRCVPISNHLYFYWYRQILGQKVEFLVSFYNNEISEKSEIFDDQFSVERPDGSNFTLKIRSTKLEDSAMYFCASSVGGGLGGYTFGSGTRLTVV.

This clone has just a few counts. CDR3 DNA sequence: TGTGCCAGCAGCTTAGGGGGGGACTATGGCTACACCTTC. Its protein is CASSLGGDYGYTF. The gene calls are TRBV5-4 and TRBJ1-2; maybe TRBD1 (6 bases). V was clipped by 2 bases and J by 3 bases, with 8 bases between them. This CDR3 has 13 amino acids. The V gene's germline CDR1 is SGHNT and CDR2 YYREEE (reference sequence).

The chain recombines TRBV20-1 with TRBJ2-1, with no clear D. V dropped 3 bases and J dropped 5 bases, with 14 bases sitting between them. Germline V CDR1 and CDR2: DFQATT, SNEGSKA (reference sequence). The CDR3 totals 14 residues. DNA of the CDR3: TGCAGTGCTAGTCGTGGCCACAAAAACAATGAGCAGTTCTTC. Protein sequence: CSASRGHKNNEQFF.

The CDR3 reads CASSQDRRLTGELFF. The CDR3 DNA reads as TGTGCCAGCAGCCAGGACAGGAGACTCACCGGGGAGCTGTTTTTT. The genes are TRBV6-5 and TRBJ2-2, with TRBD1 matching 7 bases. This CDR3 is built from 15 residues. Germline assignment: CDR1 MNHEY and CDR2 SVGAGI. The V gene end was trimmed by 6 bases and the J gene end by 4 bases; junction bases not matched to a gene: 8.

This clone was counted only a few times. DNA for the CDR3: TGTGCCACCAGCAGGGACCGACAGGGCTATGGCTACACCTTC. This codes for CATSRDRQGYGYTF. The genes are TRBV15 and TRBJ1-2; 7 bases fit TRBD1. Germline V gene lookup returns CDR1 LNHNV and CDR2 YYDKDF (reference sequence). CDR3 length equals 14 residues. V dropped 3 bases and J dropped 4; count of bases not matched to a gene: 5.

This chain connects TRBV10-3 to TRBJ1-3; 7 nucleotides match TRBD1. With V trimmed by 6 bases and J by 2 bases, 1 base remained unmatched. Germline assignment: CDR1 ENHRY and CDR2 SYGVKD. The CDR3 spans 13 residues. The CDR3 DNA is TGTGCCATCAGCGGGACAGCTGGAAACACCATATATTTT. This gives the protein CAISGTAGNTIYF.

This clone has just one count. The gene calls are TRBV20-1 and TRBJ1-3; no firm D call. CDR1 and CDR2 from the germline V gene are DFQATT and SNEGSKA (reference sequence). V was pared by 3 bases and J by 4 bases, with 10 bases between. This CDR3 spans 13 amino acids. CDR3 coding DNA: TGCAGTGCTAGTATCCCAGAAGGAAACACCATATATTTT. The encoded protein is CSASIPEGNTIYF.

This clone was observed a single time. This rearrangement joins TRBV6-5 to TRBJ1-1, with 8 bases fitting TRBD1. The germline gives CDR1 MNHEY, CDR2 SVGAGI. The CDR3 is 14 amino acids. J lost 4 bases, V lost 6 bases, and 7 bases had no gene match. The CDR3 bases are TGTGCCAGCAGATCCGACAGGGGTGGCACTGAAGCTTTCTTT. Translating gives CASRSDRGGTEAFF.

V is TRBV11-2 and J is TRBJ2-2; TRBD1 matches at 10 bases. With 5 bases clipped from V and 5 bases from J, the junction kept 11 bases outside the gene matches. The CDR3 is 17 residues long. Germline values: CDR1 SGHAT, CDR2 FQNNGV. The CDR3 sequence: CASSLSRDRGKTGELFF. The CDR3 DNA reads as TGTGCCAGCAGCCTTAGCCGGGACAGGGGAAAGACCGGGGAGCTGTTTTTT.

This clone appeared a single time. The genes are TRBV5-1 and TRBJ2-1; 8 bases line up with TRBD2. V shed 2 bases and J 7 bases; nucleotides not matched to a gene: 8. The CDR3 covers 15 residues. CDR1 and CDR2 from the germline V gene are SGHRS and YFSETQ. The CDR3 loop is CASSFISGSENEQFF. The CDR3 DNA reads TGCGCCAGCAGCTTTATCAGCGGGAGCGAGAATGAGCAGTTCTTC.

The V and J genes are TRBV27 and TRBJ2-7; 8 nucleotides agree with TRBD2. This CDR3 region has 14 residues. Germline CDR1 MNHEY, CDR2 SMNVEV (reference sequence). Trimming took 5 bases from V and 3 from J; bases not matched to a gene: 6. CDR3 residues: CASSHSGKGYEQYF. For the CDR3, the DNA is TGTGCCAGCAGTCATAGCGGGAAAGGCTACGAGCAGTACTTC.

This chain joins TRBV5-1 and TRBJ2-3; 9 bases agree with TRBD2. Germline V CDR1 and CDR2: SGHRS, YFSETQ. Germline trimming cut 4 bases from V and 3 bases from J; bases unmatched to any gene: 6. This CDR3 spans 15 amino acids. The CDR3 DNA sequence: TGCGCCAGCAGCGTCCTAGCGGGGAGGACAGATACGCAGTATTTT. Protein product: CASSVLAGRTDTQYF.

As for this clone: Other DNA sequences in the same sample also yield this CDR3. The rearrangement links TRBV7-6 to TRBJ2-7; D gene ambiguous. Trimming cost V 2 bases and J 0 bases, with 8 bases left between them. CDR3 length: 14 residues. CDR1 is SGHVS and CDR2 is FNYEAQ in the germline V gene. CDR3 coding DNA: TGTGCCAGCAGCTTATCAGGTTCCTCCTACGAGCAGTACTTC. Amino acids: CASSLSGSSYEQYF.

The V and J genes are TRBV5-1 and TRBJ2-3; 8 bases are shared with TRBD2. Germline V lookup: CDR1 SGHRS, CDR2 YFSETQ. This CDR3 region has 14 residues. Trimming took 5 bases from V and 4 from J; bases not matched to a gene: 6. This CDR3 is CASSWSGSSDTQYF. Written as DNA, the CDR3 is TGCGCCAGCAGTTGGAGCGGGAGTTCAGATACGCAGTATTTT.

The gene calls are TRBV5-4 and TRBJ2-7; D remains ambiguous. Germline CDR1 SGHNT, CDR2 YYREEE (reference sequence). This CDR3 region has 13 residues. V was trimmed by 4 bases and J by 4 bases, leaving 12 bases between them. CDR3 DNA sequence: TGTGCCAGCAGCCCTTTCCCCGGTTACGAGCAGTACTTC. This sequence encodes CASSPFPGYEQYF.

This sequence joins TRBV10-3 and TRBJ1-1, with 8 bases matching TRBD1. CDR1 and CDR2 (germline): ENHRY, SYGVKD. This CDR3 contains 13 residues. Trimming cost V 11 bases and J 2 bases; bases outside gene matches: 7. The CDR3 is CAATTGVNTEAFF. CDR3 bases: TGTGCCGCCACGACAGGGGTTAACACTGAAGCTTTCTTT.

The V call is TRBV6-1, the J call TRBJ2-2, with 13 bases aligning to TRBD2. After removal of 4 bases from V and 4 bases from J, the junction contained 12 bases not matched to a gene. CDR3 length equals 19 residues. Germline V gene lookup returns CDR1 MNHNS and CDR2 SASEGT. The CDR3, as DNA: TGTGCCAGCAGTGGGATCACGGGACTAGCGGGATTGGTCACCGGGGAGCTGTTTTTT. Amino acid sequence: CASSGITGLAGLVTGELFF.

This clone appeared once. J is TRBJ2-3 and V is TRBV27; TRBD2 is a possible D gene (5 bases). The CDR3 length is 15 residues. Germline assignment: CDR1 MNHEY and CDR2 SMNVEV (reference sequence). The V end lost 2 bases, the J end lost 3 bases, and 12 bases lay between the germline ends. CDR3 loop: CASSLAGGITDTQYF. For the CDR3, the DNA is TGTGCCAGCAGTTTAGCGGGCGGCATTACAGATACGCAGTATTTT.

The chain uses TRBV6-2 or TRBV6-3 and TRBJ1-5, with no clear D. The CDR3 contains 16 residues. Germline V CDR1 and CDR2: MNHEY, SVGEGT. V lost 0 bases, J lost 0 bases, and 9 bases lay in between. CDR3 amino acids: CASSYSRQYSNQPQHF. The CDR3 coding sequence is TGTGCCAGCAGTTACTCGAGGCAGTATAGCAATCAGCCCCAGCATTTT.

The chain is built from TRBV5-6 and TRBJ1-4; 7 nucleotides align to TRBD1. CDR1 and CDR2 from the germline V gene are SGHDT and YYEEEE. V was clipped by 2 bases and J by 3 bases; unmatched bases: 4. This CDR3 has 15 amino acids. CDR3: CASSLKTGPNEKLFF. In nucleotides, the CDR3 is TGTGCCAGCAGCTTAAAGACAGGGCCTAATGAAAAACTGTTTTTT. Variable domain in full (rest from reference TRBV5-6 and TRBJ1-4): DAGVTQSPTHLIKTRGQQVTLRCSPKSGHDTVSWYQQALGQGPQFIFQYYEEEERQRGNFPDRFSGHQFPNYSSELNVNALLLGDSALYLCASSLKTGPNEKLFFGSGTQLSVL.